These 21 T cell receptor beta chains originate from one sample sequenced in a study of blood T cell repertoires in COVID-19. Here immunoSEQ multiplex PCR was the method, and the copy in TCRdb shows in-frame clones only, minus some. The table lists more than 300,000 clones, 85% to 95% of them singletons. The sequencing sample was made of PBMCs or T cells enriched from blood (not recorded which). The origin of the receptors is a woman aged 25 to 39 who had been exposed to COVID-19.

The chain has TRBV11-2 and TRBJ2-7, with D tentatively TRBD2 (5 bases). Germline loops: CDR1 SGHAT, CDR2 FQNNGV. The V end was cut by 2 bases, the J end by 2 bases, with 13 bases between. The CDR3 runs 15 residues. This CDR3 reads CASSLPGGLPYEQYF. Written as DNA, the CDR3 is TGTGCCAGCAGCTTACCCGGCGGGCTCCCCTACGAGCAGTACTTC.

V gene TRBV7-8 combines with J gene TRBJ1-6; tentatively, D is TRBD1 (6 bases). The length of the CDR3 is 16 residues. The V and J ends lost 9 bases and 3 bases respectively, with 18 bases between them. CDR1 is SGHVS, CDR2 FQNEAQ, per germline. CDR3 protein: CASSAGAGRYNSPLHF. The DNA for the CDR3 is TGTGCCAGTTCAGCGGGGGCAGGCCGCTATAATTCACCCCTCCACTTT. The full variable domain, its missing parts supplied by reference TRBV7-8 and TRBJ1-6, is GAGVSQSPRYKVAKRGQDVALRCDPISGHVSLFWYQQALGQGPEFLTYFQNEAQLDKSGLPSDRFFAERPEGSVSTLKIQRTQQEDSAVYLCASSAGAGRYNSPLHFGNGTRLTVT.

The CDR3 sequence is CASSPGLAGDTQYF. The CDR3 nucleotides read TGCGCCAGCAGCCCAGGACTAGCCGGGGATACGCAGTATTTT. The gene calls are TRBV5-1 and TRBJ2-3; TRBD2 matches at 8 bases. After removal of 4 bases from V and 6 bases from J, the junction contained 7 bases not matched to a gene. CDR3 length equals 14 residues. CDR1 is SGHRS and CDR2 is YFSETQ in the germline V gene.

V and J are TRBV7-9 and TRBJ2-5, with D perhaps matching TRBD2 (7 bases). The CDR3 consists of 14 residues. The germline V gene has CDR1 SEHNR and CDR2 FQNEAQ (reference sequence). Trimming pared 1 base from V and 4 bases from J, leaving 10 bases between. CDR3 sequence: CASSLEGEGETQYF. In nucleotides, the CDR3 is TGTGCCAGCAGCTTAGAGGGGGAGGGAGAGACCCAGTACTTC.

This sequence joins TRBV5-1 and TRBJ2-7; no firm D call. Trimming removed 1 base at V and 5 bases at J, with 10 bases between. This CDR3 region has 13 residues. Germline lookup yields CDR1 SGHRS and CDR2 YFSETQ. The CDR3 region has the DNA TGCGCCAGCAGCTTGACCCCGGGTGACGAGCAGTACTTC. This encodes CASSLTPGDEQYF.

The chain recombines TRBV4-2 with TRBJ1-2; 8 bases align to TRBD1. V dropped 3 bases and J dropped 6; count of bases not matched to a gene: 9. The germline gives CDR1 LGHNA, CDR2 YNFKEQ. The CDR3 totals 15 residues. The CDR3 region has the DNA TGTGCCAGCAGCCATCTTTGGACAGGGTGGAATGGCTACACCTTC. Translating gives CASSHLWTGWNGYTF.

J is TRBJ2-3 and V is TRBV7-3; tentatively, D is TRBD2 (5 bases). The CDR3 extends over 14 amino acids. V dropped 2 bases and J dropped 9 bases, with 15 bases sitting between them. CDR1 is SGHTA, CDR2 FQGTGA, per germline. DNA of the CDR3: TGTGCCAGCAGCTTATACCCCTCGGGCGGGACGCAGTATTTT. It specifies CASSLYPSGGTQYF. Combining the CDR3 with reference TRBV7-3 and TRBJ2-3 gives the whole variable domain GAGVSQTPSNKVTEKGKYVELRCDPISGHTALYWYRQSLGQGPEFLIYFQGTGAADDSGLPNDRFFAVRPEGSVSTLKIQRTERGDSAVYLCASSLYPSGGTQYFGPGTRLTVL.

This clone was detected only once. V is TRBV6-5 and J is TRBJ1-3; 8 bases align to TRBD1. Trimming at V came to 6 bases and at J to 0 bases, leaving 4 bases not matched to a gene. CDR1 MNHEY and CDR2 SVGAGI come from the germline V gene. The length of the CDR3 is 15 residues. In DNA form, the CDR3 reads TGTGCCAGCAGGACAGGGGATTACTCTGGAAACACCATATATTTT. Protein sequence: CASRTGDYSGNTIYF.

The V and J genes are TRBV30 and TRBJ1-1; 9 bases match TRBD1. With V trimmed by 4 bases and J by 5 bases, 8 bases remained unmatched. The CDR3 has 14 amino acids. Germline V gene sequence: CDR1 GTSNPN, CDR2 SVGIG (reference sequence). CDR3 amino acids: CAWTPGQGWTEAFF. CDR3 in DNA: TGTGCCTGGACACCGGGACAGGGTTGGACTGAAGCTTTCTTT.

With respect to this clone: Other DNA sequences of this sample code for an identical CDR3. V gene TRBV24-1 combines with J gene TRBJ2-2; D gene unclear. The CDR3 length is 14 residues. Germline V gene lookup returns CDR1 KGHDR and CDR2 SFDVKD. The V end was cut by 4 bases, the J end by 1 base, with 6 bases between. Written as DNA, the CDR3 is TGTGCCACCAGTGACCGTAGGAACACCGGGGAGCTGTTTTTT. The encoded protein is CATSDRRNTGELFF.

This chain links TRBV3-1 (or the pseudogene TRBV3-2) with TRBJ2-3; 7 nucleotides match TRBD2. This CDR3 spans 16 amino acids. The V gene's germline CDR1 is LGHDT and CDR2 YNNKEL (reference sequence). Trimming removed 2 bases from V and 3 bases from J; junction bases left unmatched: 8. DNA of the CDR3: TGTGCCAGCAGCCAAATCACTAGCGAGTGGACAGATACGCAGTATTTT. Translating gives CASSQITSEWTDTQYF.

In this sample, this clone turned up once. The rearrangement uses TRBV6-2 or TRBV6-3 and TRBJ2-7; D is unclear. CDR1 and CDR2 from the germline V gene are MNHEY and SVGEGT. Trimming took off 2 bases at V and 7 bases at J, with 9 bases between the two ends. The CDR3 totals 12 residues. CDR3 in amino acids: CASSYHPGEQYF. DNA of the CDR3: TGTGCCAGCAGTTACCATCCCGGGGAGCAGTACTTC.

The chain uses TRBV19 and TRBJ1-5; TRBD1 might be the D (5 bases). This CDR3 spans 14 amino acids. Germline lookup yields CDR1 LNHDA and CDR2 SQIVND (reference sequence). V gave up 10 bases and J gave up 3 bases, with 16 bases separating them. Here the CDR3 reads CATAGQVNNQPQHF. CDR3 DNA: TGTGCCACCGCGGGGCAGGTCAACAATCAGCCCCAGCATTTT.

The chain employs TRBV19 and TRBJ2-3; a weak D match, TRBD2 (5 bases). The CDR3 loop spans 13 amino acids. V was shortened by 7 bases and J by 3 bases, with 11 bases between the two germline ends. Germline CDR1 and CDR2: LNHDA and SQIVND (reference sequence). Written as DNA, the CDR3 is TGTGCCAGTATGGAGGTAGGGACAGATACGCAGTATTTT. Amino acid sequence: CASMEVGTDTQYF.

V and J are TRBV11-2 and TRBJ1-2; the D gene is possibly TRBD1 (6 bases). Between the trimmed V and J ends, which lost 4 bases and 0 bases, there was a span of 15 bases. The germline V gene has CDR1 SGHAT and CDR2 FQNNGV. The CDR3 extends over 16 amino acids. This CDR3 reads CASSWIRDISNYGYTF. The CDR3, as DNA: TGTGCCAGCAGCTGGATCCGGGACATTTCTAACTATGGCTACACCTTC.

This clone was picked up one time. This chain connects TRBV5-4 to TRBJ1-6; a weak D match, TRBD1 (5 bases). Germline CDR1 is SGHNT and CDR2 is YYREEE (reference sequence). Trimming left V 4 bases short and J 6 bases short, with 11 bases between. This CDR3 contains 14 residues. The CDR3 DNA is TGTGCCAGCAGCCCAGGGACTAGTAATTCACCCCTCCACTTT. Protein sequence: CASSPGTSNSPLHF.

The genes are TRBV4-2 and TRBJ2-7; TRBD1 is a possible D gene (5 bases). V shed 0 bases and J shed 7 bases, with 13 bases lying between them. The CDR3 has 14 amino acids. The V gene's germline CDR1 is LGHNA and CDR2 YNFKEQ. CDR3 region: CASSQDLIAGEQYF. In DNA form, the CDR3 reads TGTGCCAGCAGCCAAGATCTAATAGCAGGGGAGCAGTACTTC.

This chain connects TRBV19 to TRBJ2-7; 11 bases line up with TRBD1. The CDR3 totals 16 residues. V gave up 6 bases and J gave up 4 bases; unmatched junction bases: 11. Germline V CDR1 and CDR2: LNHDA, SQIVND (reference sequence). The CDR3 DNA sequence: TGTGCCAGTAGCCCTTCAGGACAGGGGGCTGAGTACGAGCAGTACTTC. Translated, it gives CASSPSGQGAEYEQYF.

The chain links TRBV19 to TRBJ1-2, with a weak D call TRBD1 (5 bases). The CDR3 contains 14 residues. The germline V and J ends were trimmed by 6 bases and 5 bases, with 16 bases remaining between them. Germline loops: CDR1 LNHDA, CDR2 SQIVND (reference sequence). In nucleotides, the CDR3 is TGTGCCAGTAGGGGACTTGAAGGAGTTTATGGCTACACCTTC. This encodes CASRGLEGVYGYTF.

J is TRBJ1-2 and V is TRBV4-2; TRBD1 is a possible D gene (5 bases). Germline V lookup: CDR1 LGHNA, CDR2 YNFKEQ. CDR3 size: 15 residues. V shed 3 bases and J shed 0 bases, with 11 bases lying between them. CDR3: CASSQDTGANYGYTF. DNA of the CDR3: TGTGCCAGCAGCCAGGACACGGGGGCTAACTATGGCTACACCTTC.

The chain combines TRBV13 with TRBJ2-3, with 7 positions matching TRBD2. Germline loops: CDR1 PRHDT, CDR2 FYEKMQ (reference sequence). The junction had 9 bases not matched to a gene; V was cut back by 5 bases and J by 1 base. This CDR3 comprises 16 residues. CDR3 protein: CASSPGWGGGTDTQYF. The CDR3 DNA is TGTGCCAGCAGCCCCGGATGGGGGGGAGGCACAGATACGCAGTATTTT.